This entry concerns a single T cell receptor (beta chain). There are many counts of this clonotype. Its antigen is not yet known. No quality values exist for individual bases; no much larger clone is one base distant. Donors were approximately 42 systemically healthy Caucasian individuals from Russia aged about 6 to 100 years. Around 10 milliliters of peripheral blood were drawn from each donor into EDTA-treated Vacutainer tubes. Ficoll-Paque density-gradient centrifugation was used to isolate PBMCs, with at least 6 million per sample. Total RNA, at least 6 micrograms per sample, was extracted from PBMCs with Trizol reagent. For every donor, an aliquot of PBMCs went through flow cytometry to measure the percentages of naive CD45RAhigh/CD27high T cells. Preparation of the library involved 5' RACE. The sequencer listed for this sample is Illumina HiSeq 2500. A second roughly 7 to 11 cycle PCR used a sample-barcoded 5' primer and a J-beta primer mix. Each TCR beta cDNA molecule received a unique molecular identifier from a template-switch 5' adaptor carrying 12 random nucleotides. Each sample yielded at least 3 million CDR3-containing paired-end reads. All of the RNA was converted into first-strand cDNA using the Mint cDNA synthesis kit, with a TRBC-specific oligonucleotide serving as the primer. Following uracil-DNA glycosylase treatment, all cDNA underwent a first 18-cycle PCR with the universal primers M1SS and BC2_uni_R. Under the source paper's analysis protocol: Normalization of each sample was performed by random selection of 1 million high-quality reads, each carrying a distinct molecular identifier. Instead of being binned into consensus sequences, reads that shared molecular identifiers were thrown out. MiTCR, set to a Q25 quality threshold and the strictest error-elimination algorithm, was used for CDR3 identification, clonotype clustering and error correction. A nonparametric unseen species model using Euler transformation provided a lower-bound estimate of total TCR beta diversity. TCRdb redid the processing of the public reads, applying fastp at Q25 and MiXCR, and retained in-frame beta chains. Rows with a matching CDR3 protein are joined into one entry that keeps the most common DNA and genes. Clone size and V and J calls follow TCRdb, not the original study. Present in this sample are 750,000 to 850,000 distinct CDR3 sequences, roughly 25% of which were seen just once. The ten top clones hold approximately 3.7% of the sample.

Trimming takes 4 bases off V and 0 bases off J; junction bases not matched to a gene: 10. The CDR3 runs 17 residues from the cysteine to the phenylalanine. Only CDR3 DNA is held: 51 bases, read in frame from base 1. CDR1 is given as SGHRS and CDR2 as YFSETQ, both from the germline V gene. The entry originates in a study of blood T cells in healthy people across ages (dated by TCRdb to the mid-2010s). Background for the entire study: In model experiments, template switching captured about one uniquely barcoded TCR beta cDNA molecule for every two T cells. Age-related changes in TCR beta repertoire diversity were measured in the study by deep sequencing normalized with unique cDNA molecular identifiers. Donors were grouped into four age groups: young (average 16 years), middle-aged (around 39), aged (around 60) and long-lived (approximately 82). Using the same blood draw, the study looked at two additional independent replicas of 1 million unique cDNA reads for two donors, one aged 18 to 30 and the other aged 80 or older.

General findings and caveats noted by the study authors: As age increased, observed TCR beta diversity per million T cells dropped in a roughly linear way, and a significant reduction was already evident by age 40. Compared with the aged group, the long-lived group had more naive CD4+ T cells, fewer expanded clones and increased TCR diversity, a pattern suggesting age selection. Bulk unsorted PBMC profiling prevented conclusive comparison of naive and antigen-experienced compartments. Estimates of total diversity based on one million sequenced T cells were considered lower bounds and underestimates. Because the CMV infection status of the donors was unknown, age-related changes in expanded clonotypes may potentially have been confounded. Observed TCR beta diversity correlated strongly with the percentage of naive T cells measured by flow cytometry.

The data also belong to a second study, concerning T cells of mothers and their children. Drawing on the second study: Donors were nine systemically healthy Caucasian individuals: three mothers and their six children. cDNA synthesis consumed the entire amount of extracted RNA, loaded at about 1.6 ug RNA in each 15 ul reaction. In the second PCR, the M1S primer introduced both the sample barcodes and 2-4 random nucleotides. Over 10 million TCR beta CDR3 reads came from each mother, compared with about 3.2 million reads from each child. TCR recombination output is similarly shaped by thymic selection in related and unrelated pairs, with a minor effect exerted by inherited differences. Normalized repertoire overlap in related mother-child pairs was always slightly higher than in unrelated mother-child pairs, but the difference was never significant. No persistent microchimeric T cell clones were found, with a detection sensitivity of 85 to 100 clones per million clonotypes. To look for features that set related mother-child pairs apart from unrelated individuals, the researchers ran deep NGS to compare the TCR beta repertoires of mothers and children. The mean age was about 40 +/- 4 years for the mothers and approximately 11 +/- 4 years for the children. Libraries were sequenced on Illumina HiSeq 2000 with 100+100 nt paired-end reads after adapter ligation with NEBNext reagents. To prevent cross-contamination, the mother and child libraries were prepared a month apart and were sequenced in separate runs. Between roughly 450,000 and 2,000,000 distinct TCR beta clonotypes were identified per donor. Naive TCR beta clonotypes were estimated from low-frequency clonotypes matched to each donor's FACS-determined naive share, without sorting.

The chain uses TRBV5-1 and TRBJ2-1, with 7 bases matching TRBD1. Input material: blood. This receptor was obtained from a boy between 10 and 17 years old in good health. This receptor carries the CDR3 CASSKTDRVSSYNEQFF. In nucleotide form, the sequence is TGCGCCAGCAGCAAAACTGACAGGGTGAGCTCCTACAATGAGCAGTTCTTC. Supplemented by the reference TRBV5-1 and TRBJ2-1 proteins around the CDR3, the complete variable domain is KAGVTQTPRYLIKTRGQQVTLSCSPISGHRSVSWYQQTPGQGLQFLFEYFSETQRNKGNFPGRFSGRQFSNSRSEMNVSTLELGDSALYLCASSKTDRVSSYNEQFFGPGTRLTVL.